These 29 T cell receptor beta chains were sequenced from one sample in a study of regulatory T cells in long-lasting Graves disease. Assembly of TCR beta libraries relied on iRepertoire HTBI primers together with Arm-PCR of CDR3 regions. TCRdb fed the multiplex PCR reads into MiXCR, producing one record per CDR3 protein. The table has around 360,000 distinct CDR3 sequences, roughly 17% seen once. Described time point: newly diagnosed GD, antithyroid drugs for less than 3 months. RNA extracted from PBMCs served as the sequencing template. These data were likewise used in another study, on T cells in Graves' hyperthyroidism and ophthalmopathy.

Sequences were derived from peripheral blood mononuclear cells (PBMCs), sampled at new diagnosis, from a patient treated with antithyroid drugs. The receptors come from a woman aged 18-35 years with Graves disease.

In its sample, this clonotype was seen many times. The chain joins TRBV2 to TRBJ2-5, with D unresolved. Trimming pared 5 bases from V and 5 bases from J, leaving 12 bases between. Germline V gene data show CDR1 as SNHLY and CDR2 as FYNNEI. The CDR3 is 13 amino acids. CDR3 sequence: CASSWASAETQYF. The CDR3, as DNA: TGTGCCAGCAGTTGGGCCAGCGCGGAGACCCAGTACTTC.

This clonotype showed up many times. The V gene is TRBV7-9, the J gene TRBJ2-3; 8 bases map to TRBD2. The ends lost 3 bases at V and 2 bases at J; junction bases unmatched: 4. This CDR3 contains 15 residues. CDR1 and CDR2 from the germline V gene are SEHNR and FQNEAQ (reference sequence). The CDR3, as DNA: TGTGCCAGCAGCTTGGGGACTAGGCTCACAGATACGCAGTATTTT. This translates into CASSLGTRLTDTQYF.

This rearrangement joins TRBV7-9 to TRBJ1-4, with D tentatively TRBD1 (5 bases). This CDR3 spans 16 amino acids. Germline V gives CDR1 SEHNR, CDR2 FQNEAQ (reference sequence). V dropped 5 bases and J dropped 3 bases, with 16 bases sitting between them. CDR3 bases: TGTGCCAGCAGCCGGCCAACCCGACAGCCTAATGAAAAACTGTTTTTT. It encodes CASSRPTRQPNEKLFF.

This clonotype was seen many times. The chain links TRBV30 to TRBJ1-6; TRBD1 might be the D (5 bases). Trimming stripped 5 bases from V and 6 bases from J, with 11 bases between. Looked up from germline, CDR1 is GTSNPN and CDR2 is SVGIG (reference sequence). The CDR3 is made up of 13 amino acids. CDR3 loop: CAWGGAGNSPLHF. CDR3 bases: TGTGCCTGGGGAGGGGCTGGTAATTCACCCCTCCACTTT.

This clonotype appeared a few times. This rearrangement joins TRBV7-8 to TRBJ2-6; 7 positions match TRBD2. The CDR3 is 17 amino acids. V shed 2 bases, J shed 2 bases, and the junction held 6 bases outside the gene matches. Germline V lookup: CDR1 SGHVS, CDR2 FQNEAQ. The CDR3 DNA follows: TGTGCCAGCAGCTTACTTCTGGGGGGGACTGGGGCCAACGTCCTGACTTTC. It is translated as CASSLLLGGTGANVLTF.

This clonotype was seen many times. The V call is TRBV11-2, the J call TRBJ1-1; D unresolved. This CDR3 region has 12 residues. Germline CDR1 reads SGHAT; CDR2 reads FQNNGV. The V end lost 6 bases, the J end lost 5 bases, and 10 bases lay between the germline ends. In DNA, the CDR3 is TGTGCCAGCAGATCAGACACAACTGAAGCTTTCTTT. The encoded protein is CASRSDTTEAFF.

This clonotype was detected many times. The CDR3 DNA is TGTGCCAGCAGTCCAGGTTACAGAACCTACGAGCAGTACTTC. It codes for CASSPGYRTYEQYF. The rearrangement links TRBV28 to TRBJ2-7; D remains unclear. The CDR3 spans 14 residues. Germline CDR1 reads MDHEN; CDR2 reads SYDVKM. V lost 5 bases and J lost 2, with 13 bases in between. Full variable domain (missing parts from reference TRBV28 and TRBJ2-7): DVKVTQSSRYLVKRTGEKVFLECVQDMDHENMFWYRQDPGLGLRLIYFSYDVKMKEKGDIPEGYSVSREKKERFSLILESASTNQTSMYLCASSPGYRTYEQYFGPGTRLTVT.

A note on this clonotype: Because the CDR3 is missing its conserved closing phenylalanine or tryptophan, this is likely a read error. V and J are TRBV7-2 and TRBJ1-1; D may be TRBD1 (5 bases). The CDR3 has 14 amino acids. The germline V gene encodes CDR1 SGHTA and CDR2 FQGNSA. V was clipped by 7 bases and J by 1 base, with 13 bases between them. The CDR3 coding sequence is TGTGCCAGCATCCCTGGAAGGGGGAACACTGAAGCTTTCCTT. Its translation: CASIPGRGNTEAFL.

This clonotype appeared many times. This chain uses TRBV28 with TRBJ2-1; D is ambiguous. The length of the CDR3 is 14 residues. The V gene lost 1 base and the J gene lost 12 bases, with 16 bases spanning the gap. Germline loops: CDR1 MDHEN, CDR2 SYDVKM. The CDR3 nucleotides are TGTGCCAGCAGTTTATTTATGAGTATCGGCGGGCAGTTCTTC. Translation: CASSLFMSIGGQFF. Full variable domain (rest looked up from reference TRBV28 and TRBJ2-1): DVKVTQSSRYLVKRTGEKVFLECVQDMDHENMFWYRQDPGLGLRLIYFSYDVKMKEKGDIPEGYSVSREKKERFSLILESASTNQTSMYLCASSLFMSIGGQFFGPGTRLTVL.

This clonotype was seen ten or more times. V gene TRBV2 combines with J gene TRBJ2-3, with TRBD2 matching 8 bases. CDR1 is SNHLY and CDR2 is FYNNEI in the germline V gene. The CDR3 consists of 15 residues. J gave up 3 bases and V 8 bases, and 10 bases lay outside the gene matches. The CDR3 loop reads CASGESGRGTDTQYF. CDR3 in DNA: TGTGCCAGCGGGGAAAGCGGGAGAGGAACAGATACGCAGTATTTT.

On this clonotype itself: A much larger clone sits a single nucleotide away, making a read error possible. This chain links TRBV6-6 with TRBJ2-3; TRBD1 agrees at 8 bases. Germline V gene lookup returns CDR1 MNHNY and CDR2 SVGAGI (reference sequence). This CDR3 spans 15 amino acids. The CDR3 DNA sequence: TGTGCCAACAGTTACTCGACAGGGGGCACAGATACGCAGTATTTT. Protein: CANSYSTGGTDTQYF.

The genes are TRBV6-4 and TRBJ1-2; the D gene is possibly TRBD1 (5 bases). This CDR3 is 13 amino acids long. The ends were cut back, 4 bases at V and 3 bases at J, with 9 bases in the middle. The germline V gene has CDR1 MRHNA and CDR2 SNTAGT. The CDR3 loop is CASSVGRDYGYTF. The CDR3 coding sequence is TGTGCCAGCAGTGTTGGCAGGGACTATGGCTACACCTTC.

This clonotype showed up just a few times. The chain joins TRBV25-1 to TRBJ2-3; tentatively, D is TRBD1 (5 bases). The V gene lost 10 bases and the J gene lost 4 bases, with 21 bases spanning the gap. The CDR3 is made up of 15 amino acids. From germline, CDR1 is MGHDK and CDR2 SYGVNS. CDR3 in amino acids: CATKQVFVYADTQYF. DNA for the CDR3: TGTGCCACCAAACAGGTTTTCGTATATGCAGATACGCAGTATTTT.

This clonotype was counted many times. V usage is TRBV5-1 and J usage is TRBJ1-1; unclear D gene. CDR1 is SGHRS, CDR2 YFSETQ, per germline. CDR3 length: 14 amino acids. V lost 4 bases and J 0 bases, leaving 10 bases between the germline ends. The CDR3: CASSPRFVNTEAFF. The CDR3 nucleotides are TGCGCCAGCAGCCCCAGGTTCGTGAACACTGAAGCTTTCTTT.

This chain joins TRBV10-3 and TRBJ1-4, with D unclear. Germline V gene sequence: CDR1 ENHRY, CDR2 SYGVKD. V lost 5 bases to trimming and J lost 0 bases, with 7 bases between them. The length of the CDR3 is 14 residues. CDR3 amino acids: CAISPSATNEKLFF. The CDR3 DNA reads as TGTGCCATCAGTCCAAGCGCAACTAATGAAAAACTGTTTTTT.

This clonotype was observed at least ten times. The chain has TRBV24-1 and TRBJ1-4, with a weak D call TRBD1 (5 bases). V lost 2 bases and J 2 bases, leaving 20 bases between the germline ends. Germline V gene lookup returns CDR1 KGHDR and CDR2 SFDVKD. The CDR3 extends over 19 amino acids. CDR3 sequence (DNA): TGTGCCACCAGTGATTCAAACCGGGGCTTCGGTAGCACTAATGAAAAACTGTTTTTT. Protein sequence: CATSDSNRGFGSTNEKLFF.

The chain links TRBV20-1 to TRBJ1-5, with 7 bases lining up with TRBD1. Germline V CDR1 and CDR2: DFQATT, SNEGSKA (reference sequence). The V segment lost 3 bases and the J segment 7 bases; nucleotides outside the gene matches: 9. This CDR3 spans 14 amino acids. CDR3 nucleotide sequence: TGCAGTGCTAGCAAGGGGGCATCGGAACAGCCCCAGCATTTT. Its translation is CSASKGASEQPQHF.

This clonotype was detected ten times or more. The V and J genes are TRBV4-2 and TRBJ2-2; 11 bases are a match to TRBD2. Germline lookup yields CDR1 LGHNA and CDR2 YNFKEQ. The CDR3 consists of 19 residues. V gave up 0 bases and J gave up 6 bases; unmatched junction bases: 12. CDR3 amino acids: CASSQDPQLAGVSAGELFF. The CDR3 DNA sequence: TGTGCCAGCAGCCAAGATCCCCAACTAGCGGGGGTATCGGCCGGGGAGCTGTTTTTT.

The table lists this clonotype with a few counts. V gene TRBV2 combines with J gene TRBJ1-6; D ambiguous. This CDR3 comprises 15 residues. From germline, CDR1 is SNHLY and CDR2 FYNNEI. The V end was cut by 6 bases, the J end by 2 bases, with 11 bases between. CDR3 amino acids: CASRPPGAYNSPLHF. CDR3 DNA sequence: TGTGCCAGCAGACCCCCGGGAGCCTATAATTCACCCCTCCACTTT.

This clonotype was detected many times. The chain is built from TRBV5-5 and TRBJ1-5; 7 bases match TRBD1. The CDR3 loop spans 15 amino acids. The germline gives CDR1 SGHKS, CDR2 YYEKEE (reference sequence). Germline trimming cut 4 bases from V and 7 bases from J; bases unmatched to any gene: 11. The CDR3 loop reads CASSLGQAGWQPQHF. Here the CDR3 DNA reads TGTGCCAGCAGCCTCGGACAGGCCGGTTGGCAGCCCCAGCATTTT.

This clonotype was found a few times. This chain uses TRBV6-1 with TRBJ2-1; no reliable D call. Germline V gene lookup returns CDR1 MNHNS and CDR2 SASEGT. The CDR3 is 13 amino acids. Trimming took 6 bases from V and 8 from J, leaving 14 bases between them. CDR3 bases: TGTGCCAGCAGCCGACCCCCTGGGCATGAGCAGTTCTTC. It translates to CASSRPPGHEQFF.

This sequence joins TRBV6-5 and TRBJ1-5; D might be TRBD1 (5 bases). The CDR3 sequence is 16 residues long. In germline, CDR1 is MNHEY, CDR2 SVGAGI. V was shortened by 0 bases and J by 5 bases, with 14 bases between the two germline ends. This CDR3 is CASSYSGDLSHQPQHF. The CDR3 nucleotides read TGTGCCAGCAGTTACTCGGGGGACCTAAGTCATCAGCCCCAGCATTTT.

This clonotype was found many times. The chain is built from TRBV20-1 and TRBJ2-5, with a tentative D call TRBD1 (5 bases). Germline loops: CDR1 DFQATT, CDR2 SNEGSKA (reference sequence). V lost 5 bases to trimming and J lost 0 bases, with 13 bases between them. This CDR3 contains 14 residues. CDR3 loop: CSADETANQETQYF. The CDR3 bases are TGCAGTGCTGACGAGACAGCTAACCAAGAGACCCAGTACTTC.

A few counts support this clonotype. The rearrangement links TRBV9 to TRBJ1-3; perhaps TRBD1 as D (6 bases). The V and J ends lost 4 bases and 5 bases respectively, with 10 bases between them. The CDR3 length is 13 residues. The V gene's germline CDR1 is SGDLS and CDR2 YYNGEE. This CDR3 reads CASSPDSRNTIYF. The CDR3 bases are TGTGCCAGCAGCCCGGACAGTAGAAACACCATATATTTT. Using reference TRBV9 and TRBJ1-3 for the parts outside the CDR3, the full variable domain is DSGVTQTPKHLITATGQRVTLRCSPRSGDLSVYWYQQSLDQGLQFLIQYYNGEERAKGNILERFSAQQFPDLHSELNLSSLELGDSALYFCASSPDSRNTIYFGEGSWLTVV.

This clonotype was recorded many times. V is TRBV7-9 and J is TRBJ2-7; no reliable D call. This CDR3 comprises 12 residues. The V and J ends lost 1 base and 6 bases respectively, with 7 bases between them. Looked up from germline, CDR1 is SEHNR and CDR2 is FQNEAQ (reference sequence). In DNA form, the CDR3 reads TGTGCCAGCAGCTTAGTAACGGGCGAGCAGTACTTC. Protein product: CASSLVTGEQYF. Complete variable domain (other parts from reference TRBV7-9 and TRBJ2-7): DTGVSQNPRHKITKRGQNVTFRCDPISEHNRLYWYRQTLGQGPEFLTYFQNEAQLEKSRLLSDRFSAERPKGSFSTLEIQRTEQGDSAMYLCASSLVTGEQYFGPGTRLTVT.

About this clonotype: With a far larger clone one base away, a read error is the likely cause. The gene calls are TRBV3-1 and TRBJ2-1, with D perhaps TRBD2 (6 bases). Germline V CDR1 and CDR2: LGHDT, YNNKEL (reference sequence). This CDR3 spans 17 amino acids. The CDR3 DNA sequence: TGTGCCAGCAGCTTGGAGGGCAGATCATTAACCTACAATGAGCAGCTCTTC. Translating it yields CASSLEGRSLTYNEQLF.

This clonotype was seen many times. V gene TRBV9 combines with J gene TRBJ1-1, with 10 nucleotides matching TRBD1. The CDR3 loop spans 15 amino acids. Germline CDR1 reads SGDLS; CDR2 reads YYNGEE. Trimming removed 4 bases from V and 7 bases from J; junction bases left unmatched: 10. CDR3 nucleotide sequence: TGTGCCAGCAGCCTCGGTGGGACAGGGGTCGGTGAAGCTTTCTTT. Protein: CASSLGGTGVGEAFF.

The V and J genes are TRBV6-1 and TRBJ2-7; 9 nucleotides align to TRBD1. Germline V gene data show CDR1 as MNHNS and CDR2 as SASEGT. V lost 7 bases, J lost 0 bases, and 7 bases stayed unmatched. The CDR3 loop spans 15 amino acids. In DNA, the CDR3 is TGTGCCAGCACTTTGACAGGGGGGAACTCCTACGAGCAGTACTTC. Protein sequence: CASTLTGGNSYEQYF.

In this sample, this clonotype turned up a few times. This sequence joins TRBV2 and TRBJ2-3; 8 nucleotides match TRBD2. Germline-derived CDR1 and CDR2 are SNHLY and FYNNEI. The V gene end was trimmed by 2 bases and the J gene end by 2 bases; junction bases not matched to a gene: 9. The CDR3 has 17 residues. CDR3 loop: CASSERLGLANTDTQYF. CDR3 in DNA: TGTGCCAGCAGTGAAAGACTCGGACTAGCAAACACAGATACGCAGTATTTT.